These 16 T cell receptor beta chains share one sample of origin, sequenced in a study of spatial heterogeneity in lung cancer (dated by TCRdb to about 2019). The meaning of the sample's time point label: blood at routine non-recurrence follow-up after resection. Library prep was done by 5' RACE. TCRdb lists the instrument as NextSeq 500. The public reads were reanalyzed by TCRdb: fastp trimming at Q25, MiXCR alignment, in-frame beta chains only. Rows merge per CDR3 protein into single entries with the most common DNA and genes. For this sample there are just over 70,000 distinct CDR3 sequences; less than 9.5% appear just once. Roughly 1.9% of the sample belongs to the ten largest clones. The sample here was PBMCs, taken at follow-up. Receptor source: a female donor with early-stage non-small cell lung cancer.

This clonotype appeared many times. The chain uses TRBV20-1 and TRBJ2-7; TRBD2 might be the D (5 bases). The germline CDR1 and CDR2 sequences are DFQATT and SNEGSKA (reference sequence). The CDR3 runs 13 residues. Trimming removed 1 base from V and 3 bases from J, with 10 bases in between. CDR3 residues: CSARGRTDYEQYF. The CDR3 nucleotides read TGCAGTGCTAGAGGGAGGACGGACTACGAGCAGTACTTC.

In this sample, this clonotype turned up many times. V gene TRBV19 combines with J gene TRBJ1-1; a possible D gene is TRBD1 (5 bases). The V and J ends lost 10 bases and 0 bases respectively, with 12 bases between them. CDR1 and CDR2 from the germline V gene are LNHDA and SQIVND (reference sequence). This CDR3 comprises 13 residues. In DNA, the CDR3 is TGTGCCACCCGACAGTTTATGAACACTGAAGCTTTCTTT. It encodes CATRQFMNTEAFF.

The chain recombines TRBV20-1 with TRBJ2-1; 7 nucleotides align to TRBD2. V was pared by 3 bases and J by 5 bases, with 10 bases of the junction left unmatched. CDR3 length: 15 residues. Germline V lookup: CDR1 DFQATT, CDR2 SNEGSKA (reference sequence). This chain's CDR3 is CSASGREGWDNEQFF. The CDR3 DNA follows: TGCAGTGCTAGTGGGAGGGAGGGATGGGACAATGAGCAGTTCTTC.

This clonotype was seen at least ten times. V usage is TRBV7-2 and J usage is TRBJ2-1; either TRBD1 or TRBD2 may fit D (6 bases each). The CDR3 extends over 15 amino acids. V shed 2 bases and J shed 5 bases, with 13 bases lying between them. The germline V gene encodes CDR1 SGHTA and CDR2 FQGNSA. CDR3 DNA: TGTGCCAGCAGCTTATGGGGGGCGCAGGACAATGAGCAGTTCTTC. This sequence encodes CASSLWGAQDNEQFF.

This clonotype is labeled as medium-sized. This chain joins TRBV13 and TRBJ2-7, with D hard to call. Germline V gene data show CDR1 as PRHDT and CDR2 as FYEKMQ (reference sequence). The CDR3 spans 13 residues. V lost 5 bases and J lost 0, with 8 bases in between. The CDR3 spells CASSHGVSYEQYF. In nucleotides, the CDR3 is TGTGCCAGCAGCCACGGTGTCTCCTACGAGCAGTACTTC.

This clonotype was recorded at least ten times. The chain has TRBV7-9 and TRBJ2-5; 7 bases are a match to TRBD2. The CDR3 runs 15 residues. Germline CDR1 SEHNR, CDR2 FQNEAQ (reference sequence). J lost 1 base, V lost 5 bases, and 7 bases had no gene match. The CDR3 here is CASSRAGTFQETQYF. CDR3 DNA sequence: TGTGCCAGCAGCCGAGCGGGAACCTTCCAAGAGACCCAGTACTTC.

The V call is TRBV6-1, the J call TRBJ1-4, with 7 bases fitting TRBD1. J gave up 2 bases and V 3 bases, and 3 bases lay outside the gene matches. Germline V lookup: CDR1 MNHNS, CDR2 SASEGT. The CDR3 runs to 15 residues. The CDR3, as DNA: TGTGCCAGCAGTGACCACAGGGGCACTAATGAAAAACTGTTTTTT. Protein: CASSDHRGTNEKLFF.

This clonotype was recorded at least ten times. The genes are TRBV5-5 and TRBJ2-1; the D gene is possibly TRBD1 (6 bases). The CDR3 consists of 15 residues. Trimming cost V 4 bases and J 6 bases, with 17 bases left between them. From germline, CDR1 is SGHKS and CDR2 YYEKEE (reference sequence). The CDR3: CASSNRVELSNEQFF. The DNA of the CDR3 is TGTGCCAGCAGCAACAGGGTCGAGCTTTCCAATGAGCAGTTCTTC.

This clonotype was seen repeatedly, ten times or more. V usage is TRBV7-3 and J usage is TRBJ2-3, with D possibly being TRBD2 (6 bases). Germline CDR1 and CDR2: SGHTA and FQGTGA. Trimming left V 4 bases short and J 0 bases short, with 11 bases between. CDR3 length: 15 amino acids. The CDR3 DNA reads TGTGCCAGCAGCTCCTCTAGCGCCAGCACAGATACGCAGTATTTT. Encoded protein: CASSSSSASTDTQYF. Filled out from reference TRBV7-3 and TRBJ2-3, the complete variable domain reads GAGVSQTPSNKVTEKGKYVELRCDPISGHTALYWYRQSLGQGPEFLIYFQGTGAADDSGLPNDRFFAVRPEGSVSTLKIQRTERGDSAVYLCASSSSSASTDTQYFGPGTRLTVL.

V is TRBV20-1 and J is TRBJ2-1; possibly TRBD2 for D (5 bases). The germline gives CDR1 DFQATT, CDR2 SNEGSKA (reference sequence). The V end was cut by 6 bases, the J end by 5 bases, with 17 bases between. This CDR3 is 14 amino acids long. The CDR3 DNA follows: TGCAGTGCCACAGACCCGAGGGCCAACAATGAGCAGTTCTTC. Translated: CSATDPRANNEQFF.

This clonotype was seen at least ten times. The chain couples TRBV2 to TRBJ2-2; 9 bases are shared with TRBD1. From germline, CDR1 is SNHLY and CDR2 FYNNEI. The CDR3 covers 16 residues. J lost 6 bases, V lost 5 bases, and 10 bases had no gene match. Here the CDR3 reads CASSQDRGFLSGELFF. The CDR3, as DNA: TGTGCCAGCAGTCAGGACAGGGGATTTCTTTCCGGGGAGCTGTTTTTT.

V gene TRBV11-1 combines with J gene TRBJ2-7, with D perhaps TRBD1 (6 bases). Per germline, CDR1 SGHAT and CDR2 FQDESV (reference sequence). This CDR3 is 13 amino acids long. V shed 7 bases and J shed 3 bases, with 13 bases lying between them. CDR3 sequence reads: CASNGEGVYEQYF. For the CDR3, the DNA is TGTGCCAGCAACGGCGAGGGGGTCTACGAGCAGTACTTC.

This clonotype was detected ten times or more. Written as DNA, the CDR3 is TGCAGTGCTAGTGTGTCGGGGGGTACGCAGTATTTT. Translating it yields CSASVSGGTQYF. The rearrangement joins TRBV20-1 to TRBJ2-3; TRBD2 matches at 7 bases. Germline lookup yields CDR1 DFQATT and CDR2 SNEGSKA (reference sequence). Losses at the gene ends were 3 bases for V and 8 bases for J; bases not matched to a gene: 5. The CDR3 is made up of 12 amino acids.

This clonotype was observed once. The gene calls are TRBV9 and TRBJ2-7; D may be TRBD1 (6 bases). The CDR3 loop spans 13 amino acids. V was pared by 0 bases and J by 5 bases, with 9 bases between. Germline-derived CDR1 and CDR2 are SGDLS and YYNGEE. This CDR3 is CASSVGQVHEQYF. CDR3 sequence (DNA): TGTGCCAGCAGCGTAGGACAGGTCCACGAGCAGTACTTC.

V gene TRBV6-5 combines with J gene TRBJ1-5; D uncertain. The CDR3 covers 14 residues. The germline V gene has CDR1 MNHEY and CDR2 SVGAGI. V was cut by 6 bases and J by 6 bases, with 15 bases left in between. CDR3 region: CASRRASLGQPQHF. The CDR3 DNA is TGTGCCAGCAGAAGGGCGTCCTTAGGTCAGCCCCAGCATTTT.

This clonotype was counted ten times or more. The V gene is TRBV4-1, the J gene TRBJ1-5; 8 bases agree with TRBD1. The CDR3 runs to 15 residues. V lost 5 bases to trimming and J lost 3 bases; unmatched junction nucleotides: 6. Germline V CDR1 and CDR2: MGHRA, YSYEKL. The CDR3 nucleotides are TGCGCCAGCAGCTACAGACAGGGGAACAATCAGCCCCAGCATTTT. Its protein is CASSYRQGNNQPQHF.